This entry concerns a single T cell receptor (beta chain). The data originate from a study of blood T cell repertoires in COVID-19. Study as a whole: Samples of COVID-19 (acute and convalescent) were obtained from the United States, Italy and Spain. In each case, the material was cDNA or gDNA derived from T cells, B-cell-depleted T cells, or PBMCs.

The germline CDR1 and CDR2 sequences are MNHEY and SMNVEV (reference sequence). V shed 7 bases and J shed 1 base, with 13 bases lying between them. The CDR3 sequence is 15 residues long. Under the authors' procedure: How many nucleated cells were present was estimated from reference gene primer amplification. Generated by immunoSEQ multiplex PCR, the TCRdb table keeps only in-frame clones and is missing some. D and trimming come from the DNA, and the V and J calls and clone size come from that table. The sample lists 200,000 to 250,000 clones, 85% to 90% occurring once. This TCR was sampled from a woman aged 70-85 years with active or convalescent COVID-19. Material: peripheral blood. The chain couples TRBV27 to TRBJ1-4; a weak D match, TRBD1 (5 bases). The CDR3 sequence is CASTRVGLTNEKLFF. CDR3 bases: TGTGCCAGCACCCGCGTGGGGCTAACTAATGAAAAACTGTTTTTT.